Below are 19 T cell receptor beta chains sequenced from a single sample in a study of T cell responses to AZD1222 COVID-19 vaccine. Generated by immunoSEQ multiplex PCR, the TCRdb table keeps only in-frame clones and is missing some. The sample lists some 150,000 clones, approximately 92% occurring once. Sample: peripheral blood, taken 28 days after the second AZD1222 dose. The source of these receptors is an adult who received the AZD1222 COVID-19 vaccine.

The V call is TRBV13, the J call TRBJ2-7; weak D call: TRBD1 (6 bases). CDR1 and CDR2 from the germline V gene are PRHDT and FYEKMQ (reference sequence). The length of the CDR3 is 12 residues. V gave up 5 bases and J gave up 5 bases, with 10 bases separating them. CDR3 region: CASSQDSDEQYF. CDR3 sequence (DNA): TGTGCCAGCAGCCAGGACAGCGACGAGCAGTACTTC.

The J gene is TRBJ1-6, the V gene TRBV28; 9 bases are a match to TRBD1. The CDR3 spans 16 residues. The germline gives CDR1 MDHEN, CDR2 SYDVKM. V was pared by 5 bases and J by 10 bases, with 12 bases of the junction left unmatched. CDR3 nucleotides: TGTGCCAGCAGTCTCGCGGGACAGGGCGCATGGTCACCCCTCCACTTT. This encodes CASSLAGQGAWSPLHF. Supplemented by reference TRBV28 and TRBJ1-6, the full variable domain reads DVKVTQSSRYLVKRTGEKVFLECVQDMDHENMFWYRQDPGLGLRLIYFSYDVKMKEKGDIPEGYSVSREKKERFSLILESASTNQTSMYLCASSLAGQGAWSPLHFGNGTRLTVT.

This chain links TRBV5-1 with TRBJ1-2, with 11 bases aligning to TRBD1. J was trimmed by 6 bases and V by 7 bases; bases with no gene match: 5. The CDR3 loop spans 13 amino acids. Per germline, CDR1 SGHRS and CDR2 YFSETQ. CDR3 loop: CASPGTGGDGYTF. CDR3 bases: TGCGCCAGCCCTGGGACAGGGGGAGATGGCTACACCTTC.

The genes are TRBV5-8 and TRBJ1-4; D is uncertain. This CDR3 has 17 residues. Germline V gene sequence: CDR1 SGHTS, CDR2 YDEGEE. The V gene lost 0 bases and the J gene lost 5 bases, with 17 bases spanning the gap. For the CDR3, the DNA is TGTGCCAGCAGCTTGGCCGCGGTGTTGACCTACAATGAAAAACTGTTTTTT. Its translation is CASSLAAVLTYNEKLFF.

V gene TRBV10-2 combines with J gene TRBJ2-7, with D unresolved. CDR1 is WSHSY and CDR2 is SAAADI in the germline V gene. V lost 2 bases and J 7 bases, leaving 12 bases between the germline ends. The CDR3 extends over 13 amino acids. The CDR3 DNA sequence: TGCGCCAGCAGTGAGAGGCTAGAGCGTGAGCAGTACTTC. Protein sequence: CASSERLEREQYF.

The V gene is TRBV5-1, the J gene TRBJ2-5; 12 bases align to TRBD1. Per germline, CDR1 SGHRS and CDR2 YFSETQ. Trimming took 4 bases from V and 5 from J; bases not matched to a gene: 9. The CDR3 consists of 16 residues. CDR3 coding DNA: TGCGCCAGCAGCGGCGGGACAGGGGGCTATCAGGAGACCCAGTACTTC. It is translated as CASSGGTGGYQETQYF.

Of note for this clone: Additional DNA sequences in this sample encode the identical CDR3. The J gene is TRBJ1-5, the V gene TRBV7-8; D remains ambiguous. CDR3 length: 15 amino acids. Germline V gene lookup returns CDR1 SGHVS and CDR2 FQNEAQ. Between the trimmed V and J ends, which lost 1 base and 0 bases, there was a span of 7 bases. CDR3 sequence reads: CASSLEVLSNQPQHF. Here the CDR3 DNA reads TGTGCCAGCAGCTTAGAGGTACTTAGCAATCAGCCCCAGCATTTT.

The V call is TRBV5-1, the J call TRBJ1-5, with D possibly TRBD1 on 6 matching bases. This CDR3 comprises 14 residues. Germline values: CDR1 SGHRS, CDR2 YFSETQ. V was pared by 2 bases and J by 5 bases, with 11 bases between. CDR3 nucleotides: TGCGCCAGCAGCTTAGGGGGTTTTGATCAGCCCCAGCATTTT. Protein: CASSLGGFDQPQHF.

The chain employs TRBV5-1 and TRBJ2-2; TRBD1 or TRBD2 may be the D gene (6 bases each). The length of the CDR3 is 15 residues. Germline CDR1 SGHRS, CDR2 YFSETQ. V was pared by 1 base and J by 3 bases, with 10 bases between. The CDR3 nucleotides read TGCGCCAGCAGCTTGTGGGGGGCTGACACCGGGGAGCTGTTTTTT. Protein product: CASSLWGADTGELFF.

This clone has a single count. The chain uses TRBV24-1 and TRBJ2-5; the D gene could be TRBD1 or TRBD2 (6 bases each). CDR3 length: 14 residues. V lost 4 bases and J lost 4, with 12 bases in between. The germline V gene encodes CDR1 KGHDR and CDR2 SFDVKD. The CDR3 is CATSETGGGETQYF. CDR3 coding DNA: TGTGCCACCAGTGAGACAGGAGGGGGAGAGACCCAGTACTTC.

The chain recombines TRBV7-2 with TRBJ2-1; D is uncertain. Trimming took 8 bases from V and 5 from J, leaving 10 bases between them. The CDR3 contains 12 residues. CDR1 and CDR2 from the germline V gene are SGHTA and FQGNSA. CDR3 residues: CASAGRDNEQFF. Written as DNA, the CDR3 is TGTGCCAGCGCTGGCCGGGACAATGAGCAGTTCTTC.

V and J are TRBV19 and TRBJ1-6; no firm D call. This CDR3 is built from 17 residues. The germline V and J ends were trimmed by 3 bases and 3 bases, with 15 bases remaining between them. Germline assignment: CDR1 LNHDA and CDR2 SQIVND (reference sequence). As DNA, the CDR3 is TGTGCCAGTAGTATCGGCCTGGGAAGCCGCTATAATTCACCCCTCCACTTT. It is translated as CASSIGLGSRYNSPLHF.

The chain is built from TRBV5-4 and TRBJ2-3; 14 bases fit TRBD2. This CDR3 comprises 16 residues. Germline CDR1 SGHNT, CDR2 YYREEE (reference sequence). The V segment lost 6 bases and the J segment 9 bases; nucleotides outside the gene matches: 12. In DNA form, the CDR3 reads TGTGCCAGCAACAAACAGGGACTAGCGGGAGATGGCACGCAGTATTTT. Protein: CASNKQGLAGDGTQYF.

The CDR3 DNA sequence: TGTGCCAGTACTGAATCCCCGGGACAGGGTTTCTCTGGGGCCAACGTCCTGACTTTC. This codes for CASTESPGQGFSGANVLTF. V is TRBV19 and J is TRBJ2-6, with TRBD1 identical over 9 bases. The CDR3 totals 19 residues. With 7 bases clipped from V and 0 bases from J, the junction kept 13 bases outside the gene matches. Looked up from germline, CDR1 is LNHDA and CDR2 is SQIVND (reference sequence).

CDR3 in amino acids: CASSVGNYGYTF. The CDR3 DNA is TGTGCCAGCAGTGTTGGTAACTATGGCTACACCTTC. The rearrangement uses TRBV2 and TRBJ1-2; D call uncertain. The CDR3 runs to 12 residues. CDR1 is SNHLY and CDR2 is FYNNEI in the germline V gene. V lost 4 bases and J lost 1, with 4 bases in between.

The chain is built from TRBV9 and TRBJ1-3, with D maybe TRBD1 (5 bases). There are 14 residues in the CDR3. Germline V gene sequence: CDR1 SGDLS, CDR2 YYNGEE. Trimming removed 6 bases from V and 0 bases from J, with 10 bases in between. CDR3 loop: CASTGPYSGNTIYF. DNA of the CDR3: TGTGCCAGCACGGGGCCTTACTCTGGAAACACCATATATTTT.

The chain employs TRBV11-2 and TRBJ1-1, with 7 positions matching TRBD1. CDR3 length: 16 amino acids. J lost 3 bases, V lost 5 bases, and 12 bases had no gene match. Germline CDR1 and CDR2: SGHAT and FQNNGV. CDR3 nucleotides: TGTGCCAGCAGCACGTGGGGGGGGACAGCGGACACTGAAGCTTTCTTT. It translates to CASSTWGGTADTEAFF.

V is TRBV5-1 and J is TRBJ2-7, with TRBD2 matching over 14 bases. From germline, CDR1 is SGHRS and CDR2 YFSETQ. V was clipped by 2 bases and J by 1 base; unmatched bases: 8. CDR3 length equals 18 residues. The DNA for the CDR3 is TGCGCCAGCAGCTTAACCGGGACTAGCGGGAGTCTGTCCTACGAGCAGTACTTC. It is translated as CASSLTGTSGSLSYEQYF.

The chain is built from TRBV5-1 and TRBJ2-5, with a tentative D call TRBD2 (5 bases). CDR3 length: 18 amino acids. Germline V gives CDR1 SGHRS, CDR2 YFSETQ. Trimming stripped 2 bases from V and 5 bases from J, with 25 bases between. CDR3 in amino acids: CASSFPTAARSRGETQYF. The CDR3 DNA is TGCGCCAGCAGCTTTCCCACGGCGGCACGTTCGCGAGGGGAGACCCAGTACTTC.